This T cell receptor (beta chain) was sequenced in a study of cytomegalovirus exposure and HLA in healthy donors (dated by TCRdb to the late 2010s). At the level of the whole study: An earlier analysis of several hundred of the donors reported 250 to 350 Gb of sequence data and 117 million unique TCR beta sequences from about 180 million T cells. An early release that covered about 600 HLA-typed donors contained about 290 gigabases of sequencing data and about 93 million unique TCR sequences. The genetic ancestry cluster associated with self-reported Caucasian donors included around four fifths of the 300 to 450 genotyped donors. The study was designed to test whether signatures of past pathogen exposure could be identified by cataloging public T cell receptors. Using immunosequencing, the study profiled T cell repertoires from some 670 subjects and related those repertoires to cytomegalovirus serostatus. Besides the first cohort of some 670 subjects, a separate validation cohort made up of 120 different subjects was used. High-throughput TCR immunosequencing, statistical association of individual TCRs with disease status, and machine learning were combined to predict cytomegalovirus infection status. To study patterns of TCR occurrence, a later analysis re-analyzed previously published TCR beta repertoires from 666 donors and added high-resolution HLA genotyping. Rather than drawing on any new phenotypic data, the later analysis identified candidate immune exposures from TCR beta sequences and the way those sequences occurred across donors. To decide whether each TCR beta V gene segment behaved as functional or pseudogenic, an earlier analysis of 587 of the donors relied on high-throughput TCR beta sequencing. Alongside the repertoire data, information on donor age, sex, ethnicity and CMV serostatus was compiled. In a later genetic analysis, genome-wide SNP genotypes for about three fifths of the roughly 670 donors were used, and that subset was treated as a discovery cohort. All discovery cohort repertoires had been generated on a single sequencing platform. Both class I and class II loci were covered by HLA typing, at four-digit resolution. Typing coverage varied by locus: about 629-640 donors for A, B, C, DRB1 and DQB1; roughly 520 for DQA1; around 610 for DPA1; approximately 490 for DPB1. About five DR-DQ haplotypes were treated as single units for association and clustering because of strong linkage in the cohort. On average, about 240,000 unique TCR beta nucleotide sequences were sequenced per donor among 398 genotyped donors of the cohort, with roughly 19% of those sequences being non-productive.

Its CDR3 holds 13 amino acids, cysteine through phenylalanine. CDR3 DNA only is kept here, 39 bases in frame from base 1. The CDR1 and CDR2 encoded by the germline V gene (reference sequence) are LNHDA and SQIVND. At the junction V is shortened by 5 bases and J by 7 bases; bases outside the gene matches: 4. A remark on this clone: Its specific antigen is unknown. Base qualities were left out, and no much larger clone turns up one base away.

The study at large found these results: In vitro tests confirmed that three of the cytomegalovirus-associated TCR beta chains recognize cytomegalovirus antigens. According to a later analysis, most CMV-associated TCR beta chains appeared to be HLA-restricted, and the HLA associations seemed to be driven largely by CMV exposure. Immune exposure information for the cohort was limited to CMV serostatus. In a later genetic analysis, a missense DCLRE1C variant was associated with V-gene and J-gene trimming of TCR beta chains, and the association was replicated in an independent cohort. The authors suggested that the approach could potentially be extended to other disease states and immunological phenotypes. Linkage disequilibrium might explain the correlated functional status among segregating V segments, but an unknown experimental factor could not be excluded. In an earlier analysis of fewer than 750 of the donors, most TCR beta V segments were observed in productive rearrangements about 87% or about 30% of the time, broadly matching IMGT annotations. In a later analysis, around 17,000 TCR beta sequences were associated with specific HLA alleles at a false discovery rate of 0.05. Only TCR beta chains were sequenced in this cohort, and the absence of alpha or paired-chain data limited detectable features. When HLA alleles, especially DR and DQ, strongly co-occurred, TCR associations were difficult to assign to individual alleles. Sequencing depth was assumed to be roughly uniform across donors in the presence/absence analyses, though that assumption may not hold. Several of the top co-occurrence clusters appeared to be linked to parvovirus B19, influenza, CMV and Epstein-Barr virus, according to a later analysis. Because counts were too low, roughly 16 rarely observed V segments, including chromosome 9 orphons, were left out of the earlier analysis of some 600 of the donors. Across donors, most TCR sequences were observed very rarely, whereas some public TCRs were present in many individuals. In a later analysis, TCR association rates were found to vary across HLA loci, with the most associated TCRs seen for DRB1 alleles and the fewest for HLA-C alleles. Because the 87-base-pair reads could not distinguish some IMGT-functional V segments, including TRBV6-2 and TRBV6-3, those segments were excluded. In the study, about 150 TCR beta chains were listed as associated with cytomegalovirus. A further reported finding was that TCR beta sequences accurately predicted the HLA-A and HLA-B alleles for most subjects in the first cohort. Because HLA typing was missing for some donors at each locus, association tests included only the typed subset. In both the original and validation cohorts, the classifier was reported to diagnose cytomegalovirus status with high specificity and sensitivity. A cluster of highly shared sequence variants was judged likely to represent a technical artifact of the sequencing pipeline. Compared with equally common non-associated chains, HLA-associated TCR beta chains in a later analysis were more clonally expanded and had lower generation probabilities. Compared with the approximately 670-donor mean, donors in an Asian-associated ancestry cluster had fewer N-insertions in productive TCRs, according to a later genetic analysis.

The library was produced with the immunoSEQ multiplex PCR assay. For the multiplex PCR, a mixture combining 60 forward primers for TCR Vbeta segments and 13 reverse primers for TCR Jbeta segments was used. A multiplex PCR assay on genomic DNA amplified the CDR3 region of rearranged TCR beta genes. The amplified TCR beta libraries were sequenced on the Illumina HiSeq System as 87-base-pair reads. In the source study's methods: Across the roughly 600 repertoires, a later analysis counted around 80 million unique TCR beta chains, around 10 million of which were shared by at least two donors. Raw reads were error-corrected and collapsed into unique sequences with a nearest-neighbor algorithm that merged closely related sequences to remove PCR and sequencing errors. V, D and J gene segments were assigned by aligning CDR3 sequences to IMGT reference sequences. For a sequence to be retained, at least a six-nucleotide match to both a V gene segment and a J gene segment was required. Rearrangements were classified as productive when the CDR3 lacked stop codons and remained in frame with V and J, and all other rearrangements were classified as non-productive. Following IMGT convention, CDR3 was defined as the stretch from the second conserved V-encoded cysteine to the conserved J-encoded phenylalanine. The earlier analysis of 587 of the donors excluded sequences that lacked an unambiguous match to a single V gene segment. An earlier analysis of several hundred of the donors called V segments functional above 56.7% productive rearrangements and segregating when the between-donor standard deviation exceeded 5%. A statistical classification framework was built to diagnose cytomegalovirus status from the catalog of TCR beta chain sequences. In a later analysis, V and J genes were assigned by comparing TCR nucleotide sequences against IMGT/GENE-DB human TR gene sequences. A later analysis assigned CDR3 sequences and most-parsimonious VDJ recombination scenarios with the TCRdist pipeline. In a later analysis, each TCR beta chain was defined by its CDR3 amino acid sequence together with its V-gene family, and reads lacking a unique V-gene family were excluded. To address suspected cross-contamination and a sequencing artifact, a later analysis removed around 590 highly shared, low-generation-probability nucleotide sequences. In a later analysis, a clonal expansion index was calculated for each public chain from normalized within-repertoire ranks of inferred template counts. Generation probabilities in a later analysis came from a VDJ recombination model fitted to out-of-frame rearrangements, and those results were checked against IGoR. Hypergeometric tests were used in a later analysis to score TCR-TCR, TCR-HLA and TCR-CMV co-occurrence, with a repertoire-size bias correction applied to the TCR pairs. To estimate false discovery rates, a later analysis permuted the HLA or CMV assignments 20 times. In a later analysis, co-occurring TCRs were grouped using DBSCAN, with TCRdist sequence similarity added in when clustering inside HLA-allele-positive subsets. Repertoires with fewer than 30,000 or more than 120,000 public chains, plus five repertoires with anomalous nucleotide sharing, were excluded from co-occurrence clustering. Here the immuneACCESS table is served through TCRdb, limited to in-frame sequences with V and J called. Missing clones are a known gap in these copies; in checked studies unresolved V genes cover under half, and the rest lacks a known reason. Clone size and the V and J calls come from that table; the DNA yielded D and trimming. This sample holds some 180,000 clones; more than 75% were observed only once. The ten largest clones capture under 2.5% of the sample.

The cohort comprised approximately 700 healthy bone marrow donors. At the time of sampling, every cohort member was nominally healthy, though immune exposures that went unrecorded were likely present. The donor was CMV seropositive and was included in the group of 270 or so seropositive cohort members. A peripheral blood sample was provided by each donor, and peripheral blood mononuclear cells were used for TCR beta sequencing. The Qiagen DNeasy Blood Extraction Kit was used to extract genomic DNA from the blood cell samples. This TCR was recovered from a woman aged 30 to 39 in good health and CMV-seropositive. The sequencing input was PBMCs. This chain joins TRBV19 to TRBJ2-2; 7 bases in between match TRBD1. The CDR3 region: CASSSTGVGELFF. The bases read TGTGCCAGTAGTTCCACAGGGGTCGGGGAGCTGTTTTTT.